Listed here are 5 T cell receptor beta chains from one sample, sequenced in a study of blood T cell repertoires in COVID-19. Here immunoSEQ multiplex PCR was the method, and the copy in TCRdb shows in-frame clones only, minus some. The data hold about 100,000 clones, with about 85% observed a single time. Material for sequencing was peripheral blood. These TCRs come from a woman in her 70s with active or convalescent COVID-19.

This sequence joins TRBV19 and TRBJ2-4, with TRBD1 as a possible D gene (6 bases). This CDR3 comprises 16 residues. Germline-derived CDR1 and CDR2 are LNHDA and SQIVND (reference sequence). V was trimmed by 1 base and J by 1 base, leaving 11 bases between them. In nucleotides, the CDR3 is TGTGCCAGTAGTATAGGAGAAACAGGGGCCAAAAACATTCAGTACTTC. This gives the protein CASSIGETGAKNIQYF.

The rearrangement joins TRBV14 to TRBJ1-1; D possibly corresponds to TRBD1 (5 bases). The germline V gene has CDR1 SGHDN and CDR2 FVKESK. The CDR3 has 16 residues. Trimming shortened V by 4 bases and J by 4 bases, and 19 bases separated the two germline ends. CDR3 nucleotides: TGTGCCAGCAGCCCCGGTTCGCGGGGCAGGAGCACTGAAGCTTTCTTT. Protein: CASSPGSRGRSTEAFF.

The V gene is TRBV4-1, the J gene TRBJ2-7; possibly TRBD2 for D (5 bases). This CDR3 is 13 amino acids long. V was clipped by 2 bases and J by 4 bases, with 9 bases between them. Per the germline V gene, CDR1 is MGHRA and CDR2 is YSYEKL. CDR3 amino acids: CASSQRELYEQYF. The CDR3 coding sequence is TGCGCCAGCAGCCAACGGGAACTGTACGAGCAGTACTTC.

The CDR3 sequence: CAWSPIPGTRKTYEQYF. In nucleotides, the CDR3 is TGTGCCTGGAGTCCCATCCCCGGGACAAGAAAAACCTACGAGCAGTACTTC. The chain recombines TRBV30 with TRBJ2-7; tentative D call: TRBD1 (6 bases). V was clipped by 2 bases and J by 2 bases, with 22 bases between them. The CDR3 has 17 amino acids. Germline V gene lookup returns CDR1 GTSNPN and CDR2 SVGIG (reference sequence).

The gene calls are TRBV6-5 and TRBJ1-3; 7 bases match TRBD1. Germline CDR1 and CDR2: MNHEY and SVGAGI. This CDR3 comprises 16 residues. V shed 2 bases and J 2 bases; nucleotides not matched to a gene: 6. This CDR3 is CASSYGAGGAGNTIYF. The CDR3 DNA follows: TGTGCCAGCAGTTACGGGGCAGGGGGAGCTGGAAACACCATATATTTT.